This T cell receptor (beta chain) was recovered during a study of T cells in localized non-small cell lung cancer. The study's findings and limits: Uninvolved adjacent lung showed peak T cell clonality, exceeding tumor. Heterogeneity remains possible because sequencing was limited to only one tumor region.

Notes on this clone: Antigen unknown. One end of the junction fails to match germline, which may point to a read error.

The CDR3 consists of 18 residues. The V gene's germline CDR1 is LNHDA and CDR2 SQIVND (reference sequence). Some clones are missing from TCRdb's copy, which holds only in-frame ones; the method was immunoSEQ multiplex PCR. Of almost 2,500 clones detected, less than 50% appear once; the ten largest clones hold approximately 11%. The TCR was taken from a male donor aged 60 or over with stage II squamous cell lung carcinoma. Sequencing was performed on lung tumor tissue, taken before any cancer treatment. The chain couples TRBV19 to TRBJ2-6, with TRBD2 matching 9 bases. The CDR3 DNA is TGTGCCAATACCCCGCTAGCGGGGTCCCTGTCTGGAGCCAACGTCCTGACTTTC. Its translation is CANTPLAGSLSGANVLTF.